The 19 T cell receptor beta chains in this list originate from one sample, sequenced in a study of shared clonotypes between healthy human individuals. CD8 cells regarded as naive lacked CD45RO, were positively chosen for CCR7, and omitted terminally differentiated effector memory CD45RA+ cells. Data came from immunoSEQ multiplex PCR; TCRdb stores just in-frame clones and leaves some out. The data contain about 2 million clones, about 95% of them singletons. The sample comprised naive CD8+ T cells sorted from blood. The receptor set was obtained from a man younger than 30 in good health.

This clone appeared once. V is TRBV11-2 and J is TRBJ2-2; D is undetermined. Germline lookup yields CDR1 SGHAT and CDR2 FQNNGV. The length of the CDR3 is 16 residues. The V end was cut by 5 bases, the J end by 5 bases, with 18 bases between. Here the CDR3 DNA reads TGTGCCAGCAGCCAAGAGAGCCTCCGCCAAACCGGGGAGCTGTTTTTT. Translating gives CASSQESLRQTGELFF.

The chain links TRBV11-2 to TRBJ2-2; 10 bases align to TRBD1. The CDR3 loop spans 17 amino acids. The V segment lost 2 bases and the J segment 4 bases; nucleotides outside the gene matches: 7. Per the germline V gene, CDR1 is SGHAT and CDR2 is FQNNGV. This CDR3 reads CASSLIPGQGSTGELFF. CDR3 nucleotides: TGTGCCAGCAGCTTAATTCCGGGACAGGGGTCCACCGGGGAGCTGTTTTTT. Drawing the rest from reference TRBV11-2 and TRBJ2-2, the complete variable domain is EAGVAQSPRYKIIEKRQSVAFWCNPISGHATLYWYQQILGQGPKLLIQFQNNGVVDDSQLPKDRFSAERLKGVDSTLKIQPAKLEDSAVYLCASSLIPGQGSTGELFFGEGSRLTVL.

The J gene is TRBJ2-7, the V gene TRBV2; D is unclear. Germline V gives CDR1 SNHLY, CDR2 FYNNEI. The ends were cut back, 6 bases at V and 0 bases at J, with 9 bases in the middle. The CDR3 covers 13 residues. The CDR3 DNA reads as TGTGCCAGCAGCCCTGAGAGCTCCTACGAGCAGTACTTC. Translated: CASSPESSYEQYF.

The rearrangement joins TRBV4-1 to TRBJ1-1, with 7 bases aligning to TRBD1. This CDR3 contains 15 residues. Germline V gene data show CDR1 as MGHRA and CDR2 as YSYEKL. V trimming: 7 bases; J trimming: 0 bases; junction bases outside the gene matches: 8. CDR3 sequence reads: CASKNRGGMNTEAFF. CDR3 in DNA: TGCGCCAGCAAGAACAGGGGTGGAATGAACACTGAAGCTTTCTTT.

The chain joins TRBV4-3 to TRBJ2-5; no definite D call. Germline CDR1 reads LGHNA; CDR2 reads YSLEER. This CDR3 has 15 residues. Trimming removed 3 bases from V and 5 bases from J, with 16 bases in between. The CDR3 bases are TGCGCCAGCAGCCACTATTACGGTCCCGCCGAGACCCAGTACTTC. It translates to CASSHYYGPAETQYF.

About this clone: This specimen includes other DNA sequences encoding the same CDR3. The chain joins TRBV11-2 to TRBJ2-7, with D unresolved. Trimming took off 5 bases at V and 3 bases at J, with 11 bases between the two ends. CDR1 and CDR2 (germline): SGHAT, FQNNGV. This CDR3 has 13 residues. CDR3 in DNA: TGTGCCAGCAGCCTAAGGCCAGGCTACGAGCAGTACTTC. It translates to CASSLRPGYEQYF. The whole variable domain, filled in from reference TRBV11-2 and TRBJ2-7, reads EAGVAQSPRYKIIEKRQSVAFWCNPISGHATLYWYQQILGQGPKLLIQFQNNGVVDDSQLPKDRFSAERLKGVDSTLKIQPAKLEDSAVYLCASSLRPGYEQYFGPGTRLTVT.

Comments on this clone: Other DNA sequences in the same sample also yield this CDR3. This chain joins TRBV7-9 and TRBJ1-5; D may be TRBD1 (6 bases). The CDR3 loop spans 14 amino acids. Germline CDR1 is SEHNR and CDR2 is FQNEAQ (reference sequence). With 1 base removed from V and 4 bases from J, the gap between germline ends came to 8 bases. The CDR3 spells CASSLGGANQPQHF. The DNA of the CDR3 is TGTGCCAGCAGCTTAGGGGGGGCGAATCAGCCCCAGCATTTT.

The chain couples TRBV19 to TRBJ1-1, with D uncertain. V was trimmed by 6 bases and J by 1 base, leaving 12 bases between them. The CDR3 extends over 14 amino acids. The germline CDR1 and CDR2 sequences are LNHDA and SQIVND (reference sequence). The CDR3 loop is CASRLGWGNTEAFF. The CDR3 DNA reads TGTGCCAGTAGGCTAGGGTGGGGGAACACTGAAGCTTTCTTT. The full variable domain, its missing parts supplied by reference TRBV19 and TRBJ1-1, is DGGITQSPKYLFRKEGQNVTLSCEQNLNHDAMYWYRQDPGQGLRLIYYSQIVNDFQKGDIAEGYSVSREKKESFPLTVTSAQKNPTAFYLCASRLGWGNTEAFFGQGTRLTVV.

This chain joins TRBV7-3 and TRBJ1-5, with TRBD1 matching over 7 bases. This CDR3 spans 16 amino acids. After removal of 3 bases from V and 2 bases from J, the junction contained 7 bases not matched to a gene. The germline gives CDR1 SGHTA, CDR2 FQGTGA. DNA of the CDR3: TGTGCCAGCAGCTTGTCCGGGACAGTACGCAATCAGCCCCAGCATTTT. Translated: CASSLSGTVRNQPQHF.

The chain joins TRBV13 to TRBJ2-5, with TRBD2 matching over 8 bases. Germline CDR1 is PRHDT and CDR2 is FYEKMQ (reference sequence). Losses at the gene ends were 5 bases for V and 5 bases for J; bases not matched to a gene: 7. This CDR3 is built from 14 residues. This chain's CDR3 is CASSRRGGRETQYF. The CDR3, as DNA: TGTGCCAGCAGCCGACGGGGGGGCCGGGAGACCCAGTACTTC.

This clone was observed a single time. This chain joins TRBV9 and TRBJ2-3; TRBD2 aligns across 14 bases. Germline loops: CDR1 SGDLS, CDR2 YYNGEE. The J segment lost 6 bases and the V segment lost 2 bases, leaving 11 bases of the junction unmatched. CDR3 length equals 18 residues. The CDR3 nucleotides read TGTGCCAGCAGCGTCGAGACACAGACTAGCGGGGGGGCTGATACGCAGTATTTT. Its protein product is CASSVETQTSGGADTQYF.

The chain joins TRBV9 to TRBJ2-3, with 8 bases aligning to TRBD2. The CDR3 is 14 residues long. The trim removed 2 bases at V and 5 bases at J, leaving 4 bases unmatched. Germline V gene lookup returns CDR1 SGDLS and CDR2 YYNGEE. The CDR3 nucleotides read TGTGCCAGCAGCGTTAGCGGGACCTTAGATACGCAGTATTTT. Protein sequence: CASSVSGTLDTQYF.

This chain uses TRBV9 with TRBJ2-7, with TRBD1 matching 7 bases. The germline V gene encodes CDR1 SGDLS and CDR2 YYNGEE. This CDR3 region has 14 residues. Unmatched junction bases numbered 3, after V lost 0 bases and J lost 3 bases. CDR3 sequence reads: CASSVDAGGYEQYF. The DNA for the CDR3 is TGTGCCAGCAGCGTAGACGCAGGGGGCTACGAGCAGTACTTC.

This chain uses TRBV15 with TRBJ1-6; D unclear. Germline V gene lookup returns CDR1 LNHNV and CDR2 YYDKDF (reference sequence). Trimming removed 0 bases from V and 1 base from J, with 16 bases in between. CDR3 length: 19 residues. The CDR3 protein is CATSRERVTLGSYNSPLHF. As DNA, the CDR3 is TGTGCCACCAGCAGAGAGCGGGTAACACTGGGTTCCTATAATTCACCCCTCCACTTT.

This clone was detected only once. CDR3 residues: CASSLAPLAEQFF. CDR3 in DNA: TGTGCCAGCAGCTTAGCGCCTCTAGCGGAGCAGTTCTTC. The J gene is TRBJ2-1, the V gene TRBV7-6; perhaps TRBD2 as D (6 bases). The V end was cut by 0 bases, the J end by 10 bases, with 10 bases between. Germline V gene lookup returns CDR1 SGHVS and CDR2 FNYEAQ. CDR3 size: 13 residues.

This clone was seen once. In the same sample, other DNA sequences code for this CDR3. The chain couples TRBV5-5 to TRBJ2-7, with 8 bases matching TRBD1. The CDR3 loop spans 15 amino acids. CDR1 is SGHKS and CDR2 is YYEKEE in the germline V gene (reference sequence). V shed 2 bases and J 1 base; nucleotides not matched to a gene: 5. CDR3 amino acids: CASSLGQGLSYEQYF. CDR3 nucleotide sequence: TGTGCCAGCAGCTTAGGACAGGGCCTATCCTACGAGCAGTACTTC.

This clone is a singleton in its sample. The V gene is TRBV27, the J gene TRBJ2-2, with 10 bases that match TRBD1. This CDR3 contains 16 residues. Germline CDR1 is MNHEY and CDR2 is SMNVEV (reference sequence). The ends lost 5 bases at V and 1 base at J; junction bases unmatched: 4. The CDR3: CASSTRTGGNTGELFF. The CDR3 DNA follows: TGTGCCAGCAGTACCCGGACAGGGGGGAACACCGGGGAGCTGTTTTTT.

This chain links TRBV10-3 with TRBJ2-2; D gene ambiguous. This CDR3 is 14 amino acids long. CDR1 is ENHRY, CDR2 SYGVKD, per germline. V gave up 2 bases and J gave up 1 base, with 5 bases separating them. CDR3: CAISEPLNTGELFF. The CDR3 region has the DNA TGTGCCATCAGTGAGCCGCTGAACACCGGGGAGCTGTTTTTT.

This chain connects TRBV4-1 to TRBJ2-1; 12 bases map to TRBD2. Germline V gene sequence: CDR1 MGHRA, CDR2 YSYEKL. Germline trimming cut 1 base from V and 10 bases from J; bases unmatched to any gene: 5. The CDR3 consists of 15 residues. The CDR3 spells CASSQASGRAGEQFF. CDR3 bases: TGCGCCAGCAGCCAAGCTAGCGGGAGGGCCGGGGAGCAGTTCTTC.